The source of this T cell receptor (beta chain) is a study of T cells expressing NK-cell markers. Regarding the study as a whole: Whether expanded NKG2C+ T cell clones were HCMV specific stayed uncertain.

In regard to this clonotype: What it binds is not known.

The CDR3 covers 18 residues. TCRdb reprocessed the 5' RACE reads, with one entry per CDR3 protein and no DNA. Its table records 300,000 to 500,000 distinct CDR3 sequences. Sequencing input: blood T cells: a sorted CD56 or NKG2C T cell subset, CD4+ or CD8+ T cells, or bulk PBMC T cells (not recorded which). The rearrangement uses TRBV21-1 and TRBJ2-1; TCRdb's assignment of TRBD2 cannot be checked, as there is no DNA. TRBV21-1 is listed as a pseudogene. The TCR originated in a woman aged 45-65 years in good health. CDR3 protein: CASSNPKFFVGGRLEQFF.